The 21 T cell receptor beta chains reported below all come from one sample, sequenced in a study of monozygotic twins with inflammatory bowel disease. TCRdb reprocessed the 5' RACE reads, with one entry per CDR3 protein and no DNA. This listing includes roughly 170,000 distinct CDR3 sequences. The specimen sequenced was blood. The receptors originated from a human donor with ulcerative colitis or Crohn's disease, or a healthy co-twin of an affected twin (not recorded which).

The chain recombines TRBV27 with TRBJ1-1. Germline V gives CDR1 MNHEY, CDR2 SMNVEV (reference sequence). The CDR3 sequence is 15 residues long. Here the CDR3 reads CASSRHGRDWYEAFF.

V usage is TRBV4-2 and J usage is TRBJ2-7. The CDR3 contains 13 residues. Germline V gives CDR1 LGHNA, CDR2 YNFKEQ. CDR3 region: CASSQGLRREQYF.

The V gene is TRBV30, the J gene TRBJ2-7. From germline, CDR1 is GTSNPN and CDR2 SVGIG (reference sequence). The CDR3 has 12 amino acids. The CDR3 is CACSWTRYEQYF.

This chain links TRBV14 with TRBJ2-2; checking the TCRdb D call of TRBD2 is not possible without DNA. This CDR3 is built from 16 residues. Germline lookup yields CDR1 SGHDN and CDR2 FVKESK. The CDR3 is CAGSQWRLAGTGELFF.

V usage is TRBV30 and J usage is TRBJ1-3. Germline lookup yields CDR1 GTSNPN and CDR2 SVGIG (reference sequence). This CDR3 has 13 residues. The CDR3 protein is CAWNDGSGNTIYF. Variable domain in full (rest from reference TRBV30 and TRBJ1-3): SQTIHQWPATLVQPVGSPLSLECTVEGTSNPNLYWYRQAAGRGLQLLFYSVGIGQISSEVPQNLSASRPQDRQFILSSKKLLLSDSGFYLCAWNDGSGNTIYFGEGSWLTVV.

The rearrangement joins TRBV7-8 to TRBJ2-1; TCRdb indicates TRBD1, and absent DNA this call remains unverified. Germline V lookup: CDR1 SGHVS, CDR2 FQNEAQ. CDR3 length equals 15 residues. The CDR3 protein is CASSLGGGMYNEQFF.

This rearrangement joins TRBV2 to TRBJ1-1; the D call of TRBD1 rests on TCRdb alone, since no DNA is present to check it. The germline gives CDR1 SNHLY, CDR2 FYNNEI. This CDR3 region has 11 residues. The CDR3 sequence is CAGQGGLEAFF.

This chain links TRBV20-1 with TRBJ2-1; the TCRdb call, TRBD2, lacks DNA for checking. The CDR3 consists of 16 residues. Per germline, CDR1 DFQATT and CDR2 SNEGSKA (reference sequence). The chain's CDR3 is CSAALRLAGGPNEQFF.

CDR3 sequence reads: CASSVAGSDYEQYF. The chain carries TRBV9 and TRBJ2-7. This CDR3 is built from 14 residues. From germline, CDR1 is SGDLS and CDR2 YYNGEE.

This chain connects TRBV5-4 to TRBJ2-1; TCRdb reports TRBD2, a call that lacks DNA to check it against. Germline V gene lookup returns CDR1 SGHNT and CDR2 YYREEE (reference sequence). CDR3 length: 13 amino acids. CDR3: CASGRERPNEQFF.

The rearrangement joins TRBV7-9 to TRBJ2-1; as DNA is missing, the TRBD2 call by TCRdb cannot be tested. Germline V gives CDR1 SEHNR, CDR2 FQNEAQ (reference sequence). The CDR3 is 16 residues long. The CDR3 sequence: CASSSGMGLEDGEQFF.

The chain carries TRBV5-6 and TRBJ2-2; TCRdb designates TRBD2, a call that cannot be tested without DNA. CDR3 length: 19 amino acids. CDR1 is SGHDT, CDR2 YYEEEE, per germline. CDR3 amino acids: CASSFGIVAEGVGTGELFF. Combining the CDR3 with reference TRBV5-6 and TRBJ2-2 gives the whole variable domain DAGVTQSPTHLIKTRGQQVTLRCSPKSGHDTVSWYQQALGQGPQFIFQYYEEEERQRGNFPDRFSGHQFPNYSSELNVNALLLGDSALYLCASSFGIVAEGVGTGELFFGEGSRLTVL.

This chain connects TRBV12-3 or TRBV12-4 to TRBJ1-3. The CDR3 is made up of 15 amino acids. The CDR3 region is CASSLLVGGGNTIYF.

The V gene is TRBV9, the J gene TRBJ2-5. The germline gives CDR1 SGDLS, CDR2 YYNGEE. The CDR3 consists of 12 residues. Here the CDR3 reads CASSVSQETQYF.

The CDR3 sequence: CASSVGKTYGYTF. The chain uses TRBV9 and TRBJ1-2. This CDR3 spans 13 amino acids. Germline V gives CDR1 SGDLS, CDR2 YYNGEE.

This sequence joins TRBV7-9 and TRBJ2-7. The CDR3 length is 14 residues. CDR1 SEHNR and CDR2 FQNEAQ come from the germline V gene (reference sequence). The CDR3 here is CASSPGWSSYEQYF.

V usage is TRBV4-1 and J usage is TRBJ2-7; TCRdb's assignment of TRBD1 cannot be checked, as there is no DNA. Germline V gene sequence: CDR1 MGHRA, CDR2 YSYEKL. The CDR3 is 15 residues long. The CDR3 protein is CASSRPTGRKNEQYF.

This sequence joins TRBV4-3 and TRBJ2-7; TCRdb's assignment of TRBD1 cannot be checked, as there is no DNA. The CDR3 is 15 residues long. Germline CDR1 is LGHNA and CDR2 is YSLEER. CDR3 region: CASSQEQGASYEQYF.

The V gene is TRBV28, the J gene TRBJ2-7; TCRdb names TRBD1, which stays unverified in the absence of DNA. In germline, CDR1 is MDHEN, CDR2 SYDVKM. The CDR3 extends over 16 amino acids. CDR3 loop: CASRYGLLDTSYEQYF.

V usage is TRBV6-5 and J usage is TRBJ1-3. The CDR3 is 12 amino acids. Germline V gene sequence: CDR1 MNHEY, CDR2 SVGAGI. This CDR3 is CASSSQGTTIYF.

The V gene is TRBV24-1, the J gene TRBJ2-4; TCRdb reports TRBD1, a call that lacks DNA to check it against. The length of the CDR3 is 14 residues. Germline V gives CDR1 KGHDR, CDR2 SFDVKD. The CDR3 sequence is CATSGPGGSSIQYF.